A single T cell receptor beta chain is shown here with its context. The antigen is undetermined. The data originate from a study of T cells and Merkel cell carcinoma outcomes. Study results and limitations: Repertoire plus T-cell density reportedly predicted Merkel cell carcinoma outcomes.

Using immunoSEQ multiplex PCR, the repertoire was profiled, and TCRdb retains in-frame clones only, with some absent. Among 13,000 to 15,000 clones listed, more than 90% were seen once. CDR3 length: 13 amino acids. The germline V gene has CDR1 MNHEY and CDR2 SVGAGI. Trimming removed 6 bases at V and 2 bases at J, with 9 bases between. The rearrangement links TRBV6-5 to TRBJ2-3; no clear D gene. This sequence originates from a human donor with Merkel cell carcinoma. Sequencing used tumor tissue from Merkel cell carcinoma. Here the CDR3 reads CASRVEATDTQYF. CDR3 DNA sequence: TGTGCCAGCAGGGTAGAGGCCACAGATACGCAGTATTTT.